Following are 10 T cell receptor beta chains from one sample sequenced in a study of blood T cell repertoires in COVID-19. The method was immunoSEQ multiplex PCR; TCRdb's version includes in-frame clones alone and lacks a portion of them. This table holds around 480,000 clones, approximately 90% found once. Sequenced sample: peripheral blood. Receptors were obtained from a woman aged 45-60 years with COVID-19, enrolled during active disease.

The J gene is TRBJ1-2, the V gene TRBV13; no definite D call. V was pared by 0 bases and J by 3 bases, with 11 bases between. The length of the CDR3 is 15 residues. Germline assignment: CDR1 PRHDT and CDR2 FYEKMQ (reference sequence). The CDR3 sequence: CASSLGFSRYYGYTF. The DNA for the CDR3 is TGTGCCAGCAGCTTAGGCTTTAGCAGATACTATGGCTACACCTTC.

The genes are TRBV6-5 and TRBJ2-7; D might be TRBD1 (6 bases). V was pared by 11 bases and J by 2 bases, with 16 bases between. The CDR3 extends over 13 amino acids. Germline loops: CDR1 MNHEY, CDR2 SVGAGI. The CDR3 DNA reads TGTGCCGTCTTCCGGGACATAACCTACGAGCAGTACTTC. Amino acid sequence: CAVFRDITYEQYF.

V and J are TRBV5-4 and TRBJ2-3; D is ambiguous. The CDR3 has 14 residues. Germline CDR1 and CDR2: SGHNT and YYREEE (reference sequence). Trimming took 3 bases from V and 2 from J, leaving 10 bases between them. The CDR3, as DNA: TGTGCCAGCAGCTCCGGCCTAGACACAGATACGCAGTATTTT. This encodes CASSSGLDTDTQYF. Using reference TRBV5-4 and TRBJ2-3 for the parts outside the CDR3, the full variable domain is ETGVTQSPTHLIKTRGQQVTLRCSSQSGHNTVSWYQQALGQGPQFIFQYYREEENGRGNFPPRFSGLQFPNYSSELNVNALELDDSALYLCASSSGLDTDTQYFGPGTRLTVL.

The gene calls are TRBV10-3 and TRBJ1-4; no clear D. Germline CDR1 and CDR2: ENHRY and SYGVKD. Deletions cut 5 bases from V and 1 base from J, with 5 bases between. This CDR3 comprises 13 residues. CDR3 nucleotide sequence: TGTGCCATCAGTACAGAAACTAATGAAAAACTGTTTTTT. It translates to CAISTETNEKLFF.

CDR3 amino acids: CASGGEGTGVSYEQYF. CDR3 DNA: TGTGCCAGCGGAGGAGAGGGGACAGGGGTATCCTACGAGCAGTACTTC. The chain has TRBV2 and TRBJ2-7; 10 bases map to TRBD1. The CDR3 has 16 amino acids. V dropped 8 bases and J dropped 1; count of bases not matched to a gene: 11. Germline-derived CDR1 and CDR2 are SNHLY and FYNNEI.

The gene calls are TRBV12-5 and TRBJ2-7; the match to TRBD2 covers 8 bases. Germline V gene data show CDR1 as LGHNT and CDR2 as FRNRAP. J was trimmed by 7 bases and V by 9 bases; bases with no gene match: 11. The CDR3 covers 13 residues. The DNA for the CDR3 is TGTGCTAGCACCCCGGGGGGGGCCGGGGAGCAGTACTTC. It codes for CASTPGGAGEQYF.

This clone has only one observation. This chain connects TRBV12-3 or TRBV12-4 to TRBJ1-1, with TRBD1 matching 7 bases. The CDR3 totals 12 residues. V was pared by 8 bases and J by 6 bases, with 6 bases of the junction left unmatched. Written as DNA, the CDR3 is TGTGCCAGCCAGGGGGTGTTCTCTGAAGCTTTCTTT. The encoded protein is CASQGVFSEAFF.

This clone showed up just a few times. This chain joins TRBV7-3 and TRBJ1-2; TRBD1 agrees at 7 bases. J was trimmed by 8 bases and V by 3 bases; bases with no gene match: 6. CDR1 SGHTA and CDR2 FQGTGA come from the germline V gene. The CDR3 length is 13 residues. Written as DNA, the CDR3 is TGTGCCAGCAGCTTGTTCCAGGGGGAAGGCTACACCTTC. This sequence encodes CASSLFQGEGYTF. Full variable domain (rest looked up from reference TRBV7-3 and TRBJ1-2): GAGVSQTPSNKVTEKGKYVELRCDPISGHTALYWYRQSLGQGPEFLIYFQGTGAADDSGLPNDRFFAVRPEGSVSTLKIQRTERGDSAVYLCASSLFQGEGYTFGSGTRLTVV.

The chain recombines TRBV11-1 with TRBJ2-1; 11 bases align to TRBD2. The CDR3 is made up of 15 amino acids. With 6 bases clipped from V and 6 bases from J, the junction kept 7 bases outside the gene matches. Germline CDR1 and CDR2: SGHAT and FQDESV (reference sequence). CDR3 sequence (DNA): TGTGCCAGCAGTCCTCTAGCGGGGGGCGTCAATGAGCAGTTCTTC. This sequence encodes CASSPLAGGVNEQFF. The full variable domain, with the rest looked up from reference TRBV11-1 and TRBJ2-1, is EAEVAQSPRYKITEKSQAVAFWCDPISGHATLYWYRQILGQGPELLVQFQDESVVDDSQLPKDRFSAERLKGVDSTLKIQPAELGDSAMYLCASSPLAGGVNEQFFGPGTRLTVL.

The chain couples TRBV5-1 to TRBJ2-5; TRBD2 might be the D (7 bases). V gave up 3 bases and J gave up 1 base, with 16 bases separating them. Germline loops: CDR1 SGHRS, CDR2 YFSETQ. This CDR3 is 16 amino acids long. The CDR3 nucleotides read TGCGCCAGCAGCTACAACAGGGCGGGGGCCCAAGAGACCCAGTACTTC. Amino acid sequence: CASSYNRAGAQETQYF.